This record covers a single T cell receptor (beta chain). A few counts support this clonotype. This clone's antigen is unknown. Qualities for individual bases were not recorded, and no much larger clone is one base off. This specimen belongs to a study of T cells in Graves' hyperthyroidism and ophthalmopathy (dated 2019 in TCRdb). Study-level background: Peripheral blood samples were taken at initial diagnosis, before any treatment was given. To identify distinguishing TCR V-J signatures, a discovery cohort of 100 or so patients was used, comprising 40 to 45 with Graves' ophthalmopathy and around 60 with stable Graves' hyperthyroidism. Whether ophthalmopathy could be predicted prospectively was tested in an independent validation cohort made up of roughly 19 hyperthyroidism patients plus 17 patients who later progressed to ophthalmopathy. For training and testing, the 100 or so patients in the discovery cohort were randomly divided in a 7:3 ratio. Thyroid tissue and blood T-cell repertoires from about six Graves' hyperthyroidism patients were also compared in the study. Following sampling, methimazole starting at 30 mg daily was given to hyperthyroidism patients, and high-dose intravenous methylprednisolone was given to ophthalmopathy patients. According to the paper, TCR Vbeta CDR3 sequencing was carried out on roughly 130 peripheral blood samples, which came from fewer than 50 ophthalmopathy, 80 or so hyperthyroidism and roughly 17 progressor patients. On the study overall, not on this receptor specifically: A 13 V-J signature model separated ophthalmopathy from stable hyperthyroidism, with over 85% sensitivity and about 81% specificity in cross-validation and 80%/75% in testing. Sample size was not statistically predetermined, and blinding of investigators to group allocation was not performed. Most expanded thyroid clonotypes (frequency above 0.001) were also found in blood, which suggests that blood repertoires may mirror thyroid immune responses. In validation, progression to ophthalmopathy was predicted by the model with more than 65% sensitivity and nearly 75% specificity, a median of about 6.4 months before onset.

The junction carries 21 bases between V and J, which are trimmed by 7 bases and 4 bases respectively. Its CDR3 holds 15 amino acids, cysteine through phenylalanine. Left in the record is the CDR3 DNA by itself, 45 bases read in frame from the first base. The germline V gene specifies SGHRS as CDR1 and YFSETQ as CDR2. Stable Graves' hyperthyroidism was defined as the absence of progression to ophthalmopathy over 18 months of follow-up. The hyperthyroidism patients were between 18 and 65 years old and newly diagnosed, with a disease duration of less than 2 months. The study excluded patients with uncontrolled infections, other autoimmune diseases, pregnancy or lactation. Clinical symptoms, serum thyroxine and TRAb, thyroid ultrasound, and orbital computed tomography formed the basis for the diagnoses. PBMCs were isolated from 7.5 to 10 ml of fresh peripheral blood by Ficoll-Paque density gradient centrifugation. Total RNA was extracted using Trizol reagent, and RNA quality was assessed on an Agilent 2100 Bioanalyzer.

TCR beta CDR3 regions were amplified from RNA transcripts. A first-round RT-PCR of the TCR CDR3 used the HTBI primer set with the Qiagen OneStep RT-PCR kit. Libraries were constructed in a second round of multiplex PCR, after which size selection and purification were performed. Sequencing of the libraries was done on an Illumina HiSeq2000 using paired-end 100 bp reads. Concerning the study's data processing: SOAPnuke was used to process the raw data, with reads discarded if the reads contained adapters or uncalled bases, had a mean Phred below 15, or lacked an exact constant-primer or identifier match. COPE v1.2.5 was used to merge high-quality paired reads, and clonotypes were defined as unique nucleotide sequences. MiTCR v1.1 was used to align the clonotypes against IMGT TRBV, TRBD and TRBJ reference segments. Only V-J combinations with frequency above 0.0001, covering 99% to 99.2% of repertoires, were analysed. A TCS score was defined as the ratio of F50 (clonal expansion) to E x V (chaos), with BLOSUM62-based TCRdist applied between CDR3 peptides within each V-J. Welch's t-statistics and random forest reduced 500 to 550 V-J features to 10 to 15, which were used in a naive Bayes classifier (R e1071). Using fastp at Q25 and MiXCR, TCRdb reprocessed the public reads and kept productive beta chains. All rows with the same CDR3 protein become a single entry with the most common DNA and genes. The V and J calls were not made by the authors but by TCRdb's processing. The sample table lists under 350,000 distinct CDR3 sequences, over 20% of them with a count of one. The ten largest make up under 55% of the sample.

Sequenced: blood. The chain was built from TRBV5-1 and TRBJ2-7; TRBD2 is possibly the D segment (6 matching bases). The source of this sequence is a woman aged 50 to 60 with Graves' hyperthyroidism. Read as DNA, the sequence is TGCGCCAGCCGCCTGGGGGGACGGACTCTTTACGAGCAGTACTTC. This codes for CASRLGGRTLYEQYF. Joined to the reference TRBV5-1 and TRBJ2-7 proteins, this CDR3 gives the full variable domain: KAGVTQTPRYLIKTRGQQVTLSCSPISGHRSVSWYQQTPGQGLQFLFEYFSETQRNKGNFPGRFSGRQFSNSRSEMNVSTLELGDSALYLCASRLGGRTLYEQYFGPGTRLTVT.